One sample yielded the 26 T cell receptor beta chains listed below, sequenced in a study of OX40 agonist ivuxolimab in advanced cancers. Profiled with immunoSEQ multiplex PCR; TCRdb holds only in-frame clones, not every one. The sample includes approximately 60,000 clones, 70% to 85% seen only once; the top ten take approximately 6.8%. The sample was CD4+ or CD8+ T cells sorted from blood, taken in a trial of the OX40 agonist ivuxolimab. These receptors all come from an adult with an advanced solid tumor such as melanoma, head and neck, liver or kidney cancer.

The chain recombines TRBV7-2 with TRBJ1-5; D uncertain. Deletions cut 3 bases from V and 4 bases from J, with 7 bases between. Germline CDR1 reads SGHTA; CDR2 reads FQGNSA. The CDR3 covers 13 residues. Here the CDR3 reads CASSLGRNQPQHF. In DNA form, the CDR3 reads TGTGCCAGCAGCTTGGGCCGGAATCAGCCCCAGCATTTT.

The J gene is TRBJ2-5, the V gene TRBV19; D not certain. The V gene lost 6 bases and the J gene lost 4 bases, with 15 bases spanning the gap. Per the germline V gene, CDR1 is LNHDA and CDR2 is SQIVND (reference sequence). This CDR3 spans 14 amino acids. CDR3 in DNA: TGTGCCAGTAGCGGACCCGGGTCCCGAGAGACCCAGTACTTC. Translating gives CASSGPGSRETQYF.

The CDR3 DNA follows: TGTGCCAGCAGTCCGGACAGTAACTATGGCTACACCTTC. Amino acids: CASSPDSNYGYTF. This chain uses TRBV2 with TRBJ1-2, with D perhaps TRBD1 (6 bases). The CDR3 consists of 13 residues. V was pared by 5 bases and J by 1 base, with 8 bases between. CDR1 and CDR2 (germline): SNHLY, FYNNEI.

V usage is TRBV9 and J usage is TRBJ2-7; 7 bases match TRBD1. This CDR3 has 15 residues. The germline gives CDR1 SGDLS, CDR2 YYNGEE. J gave up 6 bases and V 1 base, and 10 bases lay outside the gene matches. CDR3: CASSVTPTGMGEQYF. In nucleotides, the CDR3 is TGTGCCAGCAGCGTAACCCCGACAGGGATGGGCGAGCAGTACTTC. Full variable domain (rest looked up from reference TRBV9 and TRBJ2-7): DSGVTQTPKHLITATGQRVTLRCSPRSGDLSVYWYQQSLDQGLQFLIQYYNGEERAKGNILERFSAQQFPDLHSELNLSSLELGDSALYFCASSVTPTGMGEQYFGPGTRLTVT.

The chain is built from TRBV16 and TRBJ1-2; D uncertain. CDR1 is KGHSY and CDR2 is FQNENV in the germline V gene. The CDR3 is 16 residues long. The germline V and J ends were trimmed by 0 bases and 1 base, with 12 bases remaining between them. CDR3 amino acids: CASSQSTDPYNYGYTF. CDR3 nucleotides: TGTGCCAGCAGCCAATCGACCGATCCATATAACTATGGCTACACCTTC.

The chain uses TRBV6-1 and TRBJ2-5; 7 bases are a match to TRBD2. J gave up 2 bases and V 5 bases, and 8 bases lay outside the gene matches. The CDR3 extends over 15 amino acids. Germline CDR1 and CDR2: MNHNS and SASEGT. The CDR3 protein is CASSPWGGIQETQYF. CDR3 DNA: TGTGCCAGCAGTCCATGGGGGGGGATTCAAGAGACCCAGTACTTC.

The rearrangement links TRBV7-9 to TRBJ2-1; possibly TRBD1 or TRBD2 for D (5 bases each). The germline gives CDR1 SEHNR, CDR2 FQNEAQ (reference sequence). V was shortened by 5 bases and J by 4 bases, with 12 bases between the two germline ends. The CDR3 is 14 residues long. The CDR3 DNA is TGTGCCAGCAGCGTACGGGACGGATACAATGAGCAGTTCTTC. Translation: CASSVRDGYNEQFF.

This chain uses TRBV10-3 with TRBJ2-1; a possible D gene is TRBD2 (5 bases). CDR3 length: 16 amino acids. Germline loops: CDR1 ENHRY, CDR2 SYGVKD. The ends were cut back, 5 bases at V and 0 bases at J, with 14 bases in the middle. In DNA, the CDR3 is TGTGCCATCAGTTCGGACGGACTCACCTCCTACAATGAGCAGTTCTTC. It encodes CAISSDGLTSYNEQFF.

This chain connects TRBV18 to TRBJ2-7; 9 nucleotides align to TRBD1. The germline V gene encodes CDR1 KGHSH and CDR2 LQKENI. The CDR3 has 14 amino acids. With 3 bases clipped from V and 6 bases from J, the junction kept 6 bases outside the gene matches. The CDR3 DNA follows: TGTGCCAGCTCACCGACGACAGGGGGACGCGAGCAGTACTTC. This codes for CASSPTTGGREQYF.

V is TRBV6-1 and J is TRBJ1-4; TRBD1 is a possible D gene (6 bases). CDR1 and CDR2 (germline): MNHNS, SASEGT. V shed 5 bases and J shed 6 bases, with 13 bases lying between them. This CDR3 contains 14 residues. CDR3 sequence (DNA): TGTGCCAGCAGTTTCCGGGACACGGATGAAAAACTGTTTTTT. This encodes CASSFRDTDEKLFF.

The J gene is TRBJ2-7, the V gene TRBV5-4; D is unresolved. In germline, CDR1 is SGHNT, CDR2 YYREEE (reference sequence). V lost 3 bases and J 6 bases, leaving 19 bases between the germline ends. The CDR3 has 15 residues. The CDR3 DNA reads as TGTGCCAGCAGCTCCCCCGGAAGGGAAAAACGCGAGCAGTACTTC. This translates into CASSSPGREKREQYF.

In DNA, the CDR3 is TGTGCCAGCAGCTATAGAGCGGGGGACTCCGTGGGAGACACCATATATTTT. Its protein is CASSYRAGDSVGDTIYF. The V call is TRBV7-6, the J call TRBJ1-3; D is perhaps TRBD1 (5 bases). The CDR3 is 17 amino acids. CDR1 is SGHVS, CDR2 FNYEAQ, per germline. V dropped 4 bases and J dropped 8 bases, with 24 bases sitting between them.

The chain couples TRBV9 to TRBJ2-3; D might be TRBD1 or TRBD2, each matching 5 bases. The V gene's germline CDR1 is SGDLS and CDR2 YYNGEE. V was cut by 3 bases and J by 0 bases, with 14 bases left in between. The CDR3 is made up of 16 amino acids. This chain's CDR3 is CASSARRGGSTDTQYF. For the CDR3, the DNA is TGTGCCAGCAGCGCCCGTCGGGGCGGGAGCACAGATACGCAGTATTTT.

This clone was observed a few times. The V call is TRBV13, the J call TRBJ1-1, with D perhaps TRBD1 (6 bases). Trimming shortened V by 5 bases and J by 5 bases, and 15 bases separated the two germline ends. The CDR3 contains 14 residues. Germline lookup yields CDR1 PRHDT and CDR2 FYEKMQ (reference sequence). For the CDR3, the DNA is TGTGCCAGCAGCCCCGACAGGTCACTTACTGAAGCTTTCTTT. Translating gives CASSPDRSLTEAFF.

The CDR3 reads CASSISRGGELFF. CDR3 DNA: TGTGCCAGTAGTATATCCCGGGGCGGGGAGCTGTTTTTT. The V call is TRBV19, the J call TRBJ2-2, with D maybe TRBD2 (5 bases). Trimming cost V 2 bases and J 7 bases, with 8 bases left between them. This CDR3 spans 13 amino acids. The germline V gene encodes CDR1 LNHDA and CDR2 SQIVND (reference sequence).

This chain connects TRBV9 to TRBJ2-5, with 8 bases aligning to TRBD1. The CDR3 extends over 15 amino acids. V gave up 0 bases and J gave up 5 bases; unmatched junction bases: 6. Germline-derived CDR1 and CDR2 are SGDLS and YYNGEE. CDR3 region: CASSVGAGGDETQYF. The CDR3 nucleotides read TGTGCCAGCAGCGTAGGGGCAGGGGGCGATGAGACCCAGTACTTC.

The V call is TRBV11-3, the J call TRBJ2-1; tentative D call: TRBD1 (6 bases). V gave up 1 base and J gave up 5 bases, with 9 bases separating them. The germline V gene encodes CDR1 SGHNT and CDR2 YENEEA. CDR3 length: 14 residues. The CDR3 DNA sequence: TGTGCCAGCAGCTTAGGTCGGACAGACAATGAGCAGTTCTTC. Translation gives CASSLGRTDNEQFF. The full variable domain, its missing parts supplied by reference TRBV11-3 and TRBJ2-1, is EAGVVQSPRYKIIEKKQPVAFWCNPISGHNTLYWYLQNLGQGPELLIRYENEEAVDDSQLPKDRFSAERLKGVDSTLKIQPAELGDSAVYLCASSLGRTDNEQFFGPGTRLTVL.

The table lists this clone with a count of one. This rearrangement joins TRBV10-2 to TRBJ2-2; 10 bases are a match to TRBD2. Trimming took 6 bases from V and 3 from J; bases not matched to a gene: 7. This CDR3 has 16 amino acids. Germline-derived CDR1 and CDR2 are WSHSY and SAAADI. This chain's CDR3 is CASSDRTSGHTGELFF. The CDR3 DNA sequence: TGCGCCAGCAGCGACAGGACTAGCGGACACACCGGGGAGCTGTTTTTT.

The V gene is TRBV7-2, the J gene TRBJ2-3, with TRBD2 identical over 7 bases. The CDR3 is 16 amino acids. CDR1 and CDR2 from the germline V gene are SGHTA and FQGNSA. The ends lost 7 bases at V and 0 bases at J; junction bases unmatched: 10. CDR3 DNA sequence: TGTGCCAGCAATGGGCTCCCTAGCGGCAGCACAGATACGCAGTATTTT. This sequence encodes CASNGLPSGSTDTQYF.

J is TRBJ2-7 and V is TRBV5-1, with D possibly being TRBD1 (6 bases). V was pared by 1 base and J by 0 bases, with 11 bases between. Per germline, CDR1 SGHRS and CDR2 YFSETQ. This CDR3 spans 15 amino acids. The CDR3 DNA reads as TGCGCCAGCAGCTTGTTGGGGGCGAGCTCCTACGAGCAGTACTTC. It encodes CASSLLGASSYEQYF. Full variable domain (rest looked up from reference TRBV5-1 and TRBJ2-7): KAGVTQTPRYLIKTRGQQVTLSCSPISGHRSVSWYQQTPGQGLQFLFEYFSETQRNKGNFPGRFSGRQFSNSRSEMNVSTLELGDSALYLCASSLLGASSYEQYFGPGTRLTVT.

This chain uses TRBV5-6 with TRBJ1-1, with D hard to call. CDR3 size: 13 residues. Germline values: CDR1 SGHDT, CDR2 YYEEEE. V dropped 1 base and J dropped 7 bases, with 11 bases sitting between them. CDR3 in amino acids: CASSLRAGSEAFF. The CDR3 region has the DNA TGTGCCAGCAGCTTGAGGGCCGGAAGTGAAGCTTTCTTT.

V gene TRBV19 combines with J gene TRBJ1-1; no clear D. CDR1 and CDR2 (germline): LNHDA, SQIVND (reference sequence). This CDR3 spans 16 amino acids. With 4 bases removed from V and 1 base from J, the gap between germline ends came to 16 bases. The CDR3 here is CASSTPGRTPNTEAFF. CDR3 coding DNA: TGTGCCAGTAGTACCCCCGGCAGGACCCCGAACACTGAAGCTTTCTTT.

The chain couples TRBV7-6 to TRBJ1-4, with D hard to call. The CDR3 contains 16 residues. Germline V gene lookup returns CDR1 SGHVS and CDR2 FNYEAQ. The V and J ends lost 6 bases and 4 bases respectively, with 18 bases between them. The CDR3 here is CASSLAPSRVNEKLFF. The DNA for the CDR3 is TGTGCCAGCAGTTTGGCGCCCAGCAGAGTTAATGAAAAACTGTTTTTT. Combining the CDR3 with reference TRBV7-6 and TRBJ1-4 gives the whole variable domain GAGVSQSPRYKVTKRGQDVALRCDPISGHVSLYWYRQALGQGPEFLTYFNYEAQQDKSGLPNDRFSAERPEGSISTLTIQRTEQRDSAMYRCASSLAPSRVNEKLFFGSGTQLSVL.

This clone occurred once. The identical CDR3 is also encoded by other nucleotide sequences in the sample. The chain employs TRBV6-6 and TRBJ1-2; D ambiguous. The germline gives CDR1 MNHNY, CDR2 SVGAGI (reference sequence). The V end lost 0 bases, the J end lost 2 bases, and 1 base lay between the germline ends. The CDR3 covers 12 residues. CDR3 sequence: CASSYSNYGYTF. The CDR3 bases are TGTGCCAGCAGTTACTCGAACTATGGCTACACCTTC.

The sample holds a few counts of this clone. The gene calls are TRBV28 and TRBJ2-5; D may be TRBD1 (7 bases). The CDR3 runs 15 residues. Germline V gene lookup returns CDR1 MDHEN and CDR2 SYDVKM. The V gene lost 2 bases and the J gene lost 6 bases, with 16 bases spanning the gap. The chain's CDR3 is CASSLPTGAGKTQYF. CDR3 DNA: TGTGCCAGCAGTTTACCTACAGGGGCGGGGAAGACCCAGTACTTC.

This rearrangement joins TRBV19 to TRBJ2-3; 9 bases fit TRBD1. Per germline, CDR1 LNHDA and CDR2 SQIVND (reference sequence). J was trimmed by 5 bases and V by 5 bases; bases with no gene match: 5. The CDR3 runs to 14 residues. The CDR3 nucleotides are TGTGCCAGTAGTCCAGGGACAGGGAGAGATACGCAGTATTTT. It is translated as CASSPGTGRDTQYF.